Shown below are 30 T cell receptor beta chains from a single sample sequenced in a study of T cell changes during pregnancy in multiple sclerosis. Generated by immunoSEQ multiplex PCR, the TCRdb table keeps only in-frame clones and is missing some. The top ten hold approximately 0.38% of the sample, which has about 38,000 clones, about 90% seen once. The sample in question was CD4+ T cells from peripheral blood mononuclear cells, obtained after pregnancy. The receptors stem from a female donor in good health, enrolled as a control in a pregnancy study.

The genes are TRBV9 and TRBJ2-7; a weak D match, TRBD2 (5 bases). Trimming took 0 bases from V and 7 from J, leaving 11 bases between them. The CDR3 runs 13 residues. Germline V gene sequence: CDR1 SGDLS, CDR2 YYNGEE. CDR3 sequence (DNA): TGTGCCAGCAGCGTAGCGGGTTCGGGGGAGCAGTACTTC. Amino acid sequence: CASSVAGSGEQYF. The full variable domain, with the rest looked up from reference TRBV9 and TRBJ2-7, is DSGVTQTPKHLITATGQRVTLRCSPRSGDLSVYWYQQSLDQGLQFLIQYYNGEERAKGNILERFSAQQFPDLHSELNLSSLELGDSALYFCASSVAGSGEQYFGPGTRLTVT.

The chain links TRBV30 to TRBJ2-7; TRBD2 matches at 7 bases. This CDR3 comprises 12 residues. The germline CDR1 and CDR2 sequences are GTSNPN and SVGIG (reference sequence). V lost 5 bases, J lost 2 bases, and 3 bases stayed unmatched. The CDR3 reads CAWAGGAYEQYF. The CDR3 coding sequence is TGTGCCTGGGCTGGGGGGGCCTACGAGCAGTACTTC.

The chain links TRBV4-3 to TRBJ2-1; 12 bases line up with TRBD2. Germline V gene data show CDR1 as LGHNA and CDR2 as YSLEER. The CDR3 is 18 residues long. The V gene end was trimmed by 4 bases and the J gene end by 1 base; junction bases not matched to a gene: 8. CDR3 region: CASSPSPSGGASYNEQFF. The CDR3 region has the DNA TGCGCCAGCAGCCCAAGCCCTAGCGGGGGGGCGTCCTACAATGAGCAGTTCTTC.

The chain combines TRBV5-6 with TRBJ1-1; 10 bases map to TRBD1. The junction had 7 bases not matched to a gene; V was cut back by 4 bases and J by 1 base. The germline gives CDR1 SGHDT, CDR2 YYEEEE. This CDR3 has 16 amino acids. CDR3 sequence (DNA): TGTGCCAGCAGCATGTACCGGGACAGGGGGAACACTGAAGCTTTCTTT. Translating it yields CASSMYRDRGNTEAFF.

The genes are TRBV30 and TRBJ2-3; TRBD2 aligns across 9 bases. J gave up 6 bases and V 6 bases, and 10 bases lay outside the gene matches. This CDR3 has 14 residues. The V gene's germline CDR1 is GTSNPN and CDR2 SVGIG (reference sequence). The CDR3, as DNA: TGTGCCTGTGACCTTAGCGGGAGTACCGATACGCAGTATTTT. This gives the protein CACDLSGSTDTQYF.

This rearrangement joins TRBV19 to TRBJ1-1, with TRBD1 as a possible D gene (6 bases). V lost 7 bases and J 4 bases, leaving 19 bases between the germline ends. The V gene's germline CDR1 is LNHDA and CDR2 SQIVND (reference sequence). The CDR3 covers 15 residues. The CDR3 DNA is TGTGCCAGTACCCAACCCCAGGGGTTGGGCACTGAAGCTTTCTTT. Residues: CASTQPQGLGTEAFF.

The chain couples TRBV5-1 to TRBJ2-5; 10 positions match TRBD2. This CDR3 region has 14 residues. V was clipped by 0 bases and J by 5 bases; unmatched bases: 1. The germline V gene encodes CDR1 SGHRS and CDR2 YFSETQ. The DNA for the CDR3 is TGCGCCAGCAGCTTGGCGACTAGCGGGGAGACCCAGTACTTC. Protein: CASSLATSGETQYF.

V is TRBV10-3 and J is TRBJ1-5; perhaps TRBD1 as D (6 bases). The CDR3 is 13 residues long. Trimming left V 9 bases short and J 2 bases short, with 11 bases between. The germline gives CDR1 ENHRY, CDR2 SYGVKD. As DNA, the CDR3 is TGTGCCATAGGGGGTTTGGGCAATCAGCCCCAGCATTTT. Amino acid sequence: CAIGGLGNQPQHF.

The chain has TRBV27 and TRBJ1-1; 7 bases agree with TRBD1. Germline V gives CDR1 MNHEY, CDR2 SMNVEV (reference sequence). The CDR3 has 12 residues. V dropped 7 bases and J dropped 7; count of bases not matched to a gene: 6. CDR3 coding DNA: TGTGCCAGCATTGACAGGGCGAATGAAGCTTTCTTT. This sequence encodes CASIDRANEAFF.

The rearrangement links TRBV6-1 to TRBJ1-1, with TRBD1 matching 8 bases. The CDR3 has 14 amino acids. The germline V gene has CDR1 MNHNS and CDR2 SASEGT. Germline trimming cut 8 bases from V and 6 bases from J; bases unmatched to any gene: 11. The CDR3 here is CASLKAGGFAEAFF. The DNA of the CDR3 is TGTGCCAGCCTTAAGGCAGGGGGCTTCGCTGAAGCTTTCTTT.

V usage is TRBV7-6 and J usage is TRBJ2-7; TRBD2 matches at 12 bases. V lost 1 base, J lost 6 bases, and 10 bases stayed unmatched. The CDR3 has 17 residues. Per germline, CDR1 SGHVS and CDR2 FNYEAQ. CDR3 DNA: TGTGCCAGCAGCTTAGAACCTAGCGGGAGGGCCCTCGGCGAGCAGTACTTC. It codes for CASSLEPSGRALGEQYF. Using reference TRBV7-6 and TRBJ2-7 for the parts outside the CDR3, the full variable domain is GAGVSQSPRYKVTKRGQDVALRCDPISGHVSLYWYRQALGQGPEFLTYFNYEAQQDKSGLPNDRFSAERPEGSISTLTIQRTEQRDSAMYRCASSLEPSGRALGEQYFGPGTRLTVT.

This clone was recorded a few times. The rearrangement joins TRBV19 to TRBJ2-2; tentative D call: TRBD1 (6 bases). V was pared by 6 bases and J by 4 bases, with 12 bases between. The CDR3 is 14 residues long. Per germline, CDR1 LNHDA and CDR2 SQIVND (reference sequence). The DNA for the CDR3 is TGTGCCAGTAGCCAGGGGTTGAGCACCGGGGAGCTGTTTTTT. Translation gives CASSQGLSTGELFF. Based on the CDR3 plus reference TRBV19 and TRBJ2-2, the full variable domain is DGGITQSPKYLFRKEGQNVTLSCEQNLNHDAMYWYRQDPGQGLRLIYYSQIVNDFQKGDIAEGYSVSREKKESFPLTVTSAQKNPTAFYLCASSQGLSTGELFFGEGSRLTVL.

The chain employs TRBV19 and TRBJ1-2, with a possible D match to TRBD1 (5 bases). The CDR3 loop spans 15 amino acids. The V and J ends lost 1 base and 2 bases respectively, with 11 bases between them. Germline V CDR1 and CDR2: LNHDA, SQIVND (reference sequence). The CDR3 nucleotides read TGTGCCAGTAGTATAGCGGGGGTTTTCAACTATGGCTACACCTTC. Amino acid sequence: CASSIAGVFNYGYTF.

V usage is TRBV10-3 and J usage is TRBJ2-7; a possible D gene is TRBD2 (6 bases). V was cut by 6 bases and J by 0 bases, with 12 bases left in between. The CDR3 extends over 14 amino acids. Germline V gene sequence: CDR1 ENHRY, CDR2 SYGVKD. CDR3 nucleotide sequence: TGTGCCATCAGGAGCGGGTCAAGCTCCTACGAGCAGTACTTC. It codes for CAIRSGSSSYEQYF.

The V gene is TRBV6-6, the J gene TRBJ1-1; TRBD1 might be the D (5 bases). Trimming removed 8 bases from V and 4 bases from J, with 17 bases in between. The CDR3 sequence is 14 residues long. The germline CDR1 and CDR2 sequences are MNHNY and SVGAGI (reference sequence). In DNA, the CDR3 is TGTGCCAGCCGGGACTGGAATTCTGGCACTGAAGCTTTCTTT. Its translation: CASRDWNSGTEAFF.

V is TRBV5-4 and J is TRBJ1-1, with D possibly being TRBD1 (6 bases). There are 14 residues in the CDR3. The V gene lost 3 bases and the J gene lost 0 bases, with 9 bases spanning the gap. Germline CDR1 is SGHNT and CDR2 is YYREEE (reference sequence). The CDR3: CASSSAGVNTEAFF. The CDR3 DNA reads TGTGCCAGCAGCTCGGCAGGGGTGAACACTGAAGCTTTCTTT.

This rearrangement joins TRBV30 to TRBJ1-1; D not resolved. In germline, CDR1 is GTSNPN, CDR2 SVGIG (reference sequence). This CDR3 region has 13 residues. Trimming removed 0 bases from V and 1 base from J, with 6 bases in between. The CDR3 DNA is TGTGCCTGGAGTGTTCAGTCGAACACTGAAGCTTTCTTT. It codes for CAWSVQSNTEAFF.

The rearrangement uses TRBV5-6 and TRBJ1-1, with 10 bases that match TRBD1. CDR1 SGHDT and CDR2 YYEEEE come from the germline V gene. This CDR3 contains 15 residues. V lost 4 bases, J lost 4 bases, and 7 bases stayed unmatched. The DNA of the CDR3 is TGTGCCAGCAGCATAACGACAGGGGGCGTCACTGAAGCTTTCTTT. Its translation: CASSITTGGVTEAFF.

Comments on this clone: One end of the junction does not line up with germline, which may come from a read error. The CDR3 DNA follows: TGTGCCAGCAGACACAGGGGTCAACTGGTTTTT. Its protein product is CASRHRGQLVF. The genes are TRBV6-5 and TRBJ1-4, with 7 bases fitting TRBD1. This CDR3 contains 11 residues. The V gene's germline CDR1 is MNHEY and CDR2 SVGAGI.

The table lists this clone with a count of one. The V and J genes are TRBV10-3 and TRBJ2-7, with D possibly matching TRBD1 (5 bases). Germline V gene lookup returns CDR1 ENHRY and CDR2 SYGVKD. V shed 11 bases and J shed 3 bases, with 17 bases lying between them. CDR3 length equals 13 residues. CDR3 bases: TGTGCCGTGGGGCCCGCAGGTTTCTACGAGCAGTACTTC. It is translated as CAVGPAGFYEQYF.

V gene TRBV7-2 combines with J gene TRBJ2-5, with D possibly TRBD2 on 5 matching bases. CDR3 length: 16 amino acids. Trimming took 5 bases from V and 6 from J, leaving 22 bases between them. Germline loops: CDR1 SGHTA, CDR2 FQGNSA. CDR3 nucleotides: TGTGCCAGCAGCCCCTCATTTTCCGGGATTGTTCAGACCCAGTACTTC. Amino acid sequence: CASSPSFSGIVQTQYF.

As DNA, the CDR3 is TGCGCCAGCAGCTTGAGCGGGGGGGCCGGTGACGGGGAGCTGTTTTTT. Translated, it gives CASSLSGGAGDGELFF. The V gene is TRBV5-1, the J gene TRBJ2-2, with 10 nucleotides matching TRBD2. From germline, CDR1 is SGHRS and CDR2 YFSETQ. The CDR3 extends over 16 amino acids. Unmatched junction bases numbered 7, after V lost 1 base and J lost 7 bases. Filled out from reference TRBV5-1 and TRBJ2-2, the complete variable domain reads KAGVTQTPRYLIKTRGQQVTLSCSPISGHRSVSWYQQTPGQGLQFLFEYFSETQRNKGNFPGRFSGRQFSNSRSEMNVSTLELGDSALYLCASSLSGGAGDGELFFGEGSRLTVL.

The chain joins TRBV5-4 to TRBJ1-2; D might be TRBD1 (5 bases). Trimming pared 1 base from V and 2 bases from J, leaving 9 bases between. Germline-derived CDR1 and CDR2 are SGHNT and YYREEE (reference sequence). This CDR3 is built from 14 residues. As DNA, the CDR3 is TGTGCCAGCAGCTTGTTTGGGGCCAACTATGGCTACACCTTC. Translated: CASSLFGANYGYTF. The whole variable domain, filled in from reference TRBV5-4 and TRBJ1-2, reads ETGVTQSPTHLIKTRGQQVTLRCSSQSGHNTVSWYQQALGQGPQFIFQYYREEENGRGNFPPRFSGLQFPNYSSELNVNALELDDSALYLCASSLFGANYGYTFGSGTRLTVV.

The chain recombines TRBV6-5 with TRBJ2-1; 10 nucleotides line up with TRBD2. Germline assignment: CDR1 MNHEY and CDR2 SVGAGI. The J segment lost 9 bases and the V segment lost 0 bases, leaving 5 bases of the junction unmatched. The CDR3 is 15 residues long. The CDR3 DNA reads TGTGCCAGCAGTTACTCCCTAGCGGGAGAGGGTGAGCAGTTCTTC. Protein: CASSYSLAGEGEQFF.

This sequence joins TRBV14 and TRBJ2-3; the D is unclear. CDR1 is SGHDN, CDR2 FVKESK, per germline. Trimming left V 4 bases short and J 1 base short, with 3 bases between. CDR3 length equals 12 residues. As DNA, the CDR3 is TGTGCCAGCAGCCCAGGCACAGATACGCAGTATTTT. It specifies CASSPGTDTQYF.

This chain links TRBV11-2 with TRBJ1-2; 10 positions agree with TRBD1. Germline V CDR1 and CDR2: SGHAT, FQNNGV. V dropped 0 bases and J dropped 4; count of bases not matched to a gene: 8. There are 17 residues in the CDR3. Here the CDR3 DNA reads TGTGCCAGCAGCTTAGATTCCGGGACAGGGGAGGCCTATGGCTACACCTTC. Translating it yields CASSLDSGTGEAYGYTF.

V usage is TRBV18 and J usage is TRBJ1-4, with 9 bases fitting TRBD1. Germline CDR1 KGHSH, CDR2 LQKENI. The V and J ends lost 3 bases and 8 bases, in that order; junction bases with no gene match: 4. The CDR3 sequence is 14 residues long. CDR3 region: CASSPGQGGEKLFF. The CDR3 nucleotides read TGTGCCAGCTCACCGGGACAGGGTGGCGAAAAACTGTTTTTT. Complete variable domain (other parts from reference TRBV18 and TRBJ1-4): NAGVMQNPRHLVRRRGQEARLRCSPMKGHSHVYWYRQLPEEGLKFMVYLQKENIIDESGMPKERFSAEFPKEGPSILRIQQVVRGDSAAYFCASSPGQGGEKLFFGSGTQLSVL.

This chain uses TRBV5-8 with TRBJ2-3; 9 bases are a match to TRBD2. Germline assignment: CDR1 SGHTS and CDR2 YDEGEE. J lost 2 bases, V lost 4 bases, and 5 bases had no gene match. The CDR3 contains 15 residues. The CDR3 DNA is TGTGCCAGCAGCGCACCGGGACTAGCCACAGATACGCAGTATTTT. Translated, it gives CASSAPGLATDTQYF.

The J gene is TRBJ1-2, the V gene TRBV7-2; 8 bases are shared with TRBD1. Germline CDR1 reads SGHTA; CDR2 reads FQGNSA. The CDR3 has 16 amino acids. The V segment lost 1 base and the J segment 4 bases; nucleotides outside the gene matches: 8. Written as DNA, the CDR3 is TGTGCCAGCAGCTTAGGCAGGGGGCTCTTGGGCTATGGCTACACCTTC. It specifies CASSLGRGLLGYGYTF. The entire variable domain, with the rest obtained from reference TRBV7-2 and TRBJ1-2, is as follows: GAGVSQSPSNKVTEKGKDVELRCDPISGHTALYWYRQSLGQGLEFLIYFQGNSAPDKSGLPSDRFSAERTGGSVSTLTIQRTQQEDSAVYLCASSLGRGLLGYGYTFGSGTRLTVV.

The chain recombines TRBV9 with TRBJ2-7, with TRBD1 as a possible D gene (5 bases). Germline values: CDR1 SGDLS, CDR2 YYNGEE. The CDR3 runs to 15 residues. The V and J ends lost 0 bases and 2 bases respectively, with 12 bases between them. CDR3 protein: CASSVETAKPYEQYF. The CDR3 nucleotides are TGTGCCAGCAGCGTAGAGACAGCGAAACCCTACGAGCAGTACTTC.